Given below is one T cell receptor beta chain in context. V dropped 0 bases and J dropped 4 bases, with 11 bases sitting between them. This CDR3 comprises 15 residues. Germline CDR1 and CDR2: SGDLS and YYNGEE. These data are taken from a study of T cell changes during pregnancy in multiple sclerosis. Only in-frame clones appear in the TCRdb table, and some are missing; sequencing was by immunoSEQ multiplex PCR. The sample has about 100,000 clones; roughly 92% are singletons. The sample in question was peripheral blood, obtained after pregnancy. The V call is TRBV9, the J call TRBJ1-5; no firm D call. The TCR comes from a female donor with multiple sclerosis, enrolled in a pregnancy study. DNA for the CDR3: TGTGCCAGCAGCGTAGAAGGTCAGGCTAATCAGCCCCAGCATTTT. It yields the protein CASSVEGQANQPQHF.